The T cell receptor (beta chain) under discussion was sequenced for a study of beta chain features in type 1 diabetes. Germline CDR1 reads MNHEY; CDR2 reads SVGAGI. The CDR3 runs 12 residues. V was clipped by 6 bases and J by 7 bases, with 12 bases between them. The entirety of the isolated RNA underwent reverse transcription, so expressed TCRB transcripts were sequenced. Clones were sequenced by immunoSEQ multiplex PCR, and TCRdb holds only the in-frame ones, with some missing. This table has roughly 330,000 clones, more than 9.5% appearing once. The sequencing sample was made of naive CD4+ T cells from blood. The chain has TRBV6-5 and TRBJ1-1; tentative D call: TRBD1 (6 bases). This receptor was taken from a woman younger than 45 in good health. As DNA, the CDR3 is TGTGCCAGCAGCAAGGACAGACATGAAGCTTTCTTT. This gives the protein CASSKDRHEAFF.